The rows below give T cell receptor beta chains drawn from one sample of a study of shared clonotypes between healthy human individuals. Measured with immunoSEQ multiplex PCR; TCRdb has only the in-frame clones, and not every one. The sample carries under 600,000 clones, around 80% recorded once. The sequencing input was PBMCs. Receptor source: a woman aged 40-49 years in good health. Some clones in this sample may be carry-over from other donors' samples. Both conserved end residues are part of each CDR3. Fields, in order: J gene, V gene, CDR3 length, D gene, clone size, CDR3 protein, CDR3 DNA. D genes are given only for firm matches. Size is stated for part of the rows, as once, few or many counts, or as a class when the clone is expanded.

TRBJ2-1	TRBV5-1	15	.	.	CASSPNRGAYPKQFF	TGCGCCAGCAGCCCGAATAGGGGGGCGTATCCAAAGCAGTTCTTC
TRBJ1-1	TRBV4-2	15	.	.	CASSQDNTRGTEAFF	TGTGCCAGCAGCCAAGATAATACTCGGGGCACTGAAGCTTTCTTT
TRBJ2-6	TRBV9	15	.	.	CASSVQSSGANVLTF	TGTGCCAGCAGCGTACAGAGCTCTGGGGCCAACGTCCTGACTTTC
TRBJ2-2	TRBV15	16	.	.	CATSRDMAANTGELFF	TGTGCCACCAGCAGAGATATGGCAGCAAACACCGGGGAGCTGTTTTTT
TRBJ2-5	TRBV2	14	.	.	CASSPTDRQETQYF	TGTGCCAGCAGTCCCACGGACCGACAAGAGACCCAGTACTTC
TRBJ1-1	TRBV4-1	15	.	.	CASSRVGAAFTEAFF	TGCGCCAGCAGCCGGGTCGGGGCAGCCTTCACTGAGGCTTTCTTT
TRBJ2-1	TRBV7-6	15	TRBD2	few	CASSEVAGGPYEQFF	TGTGCCAGCAGCGAGGTAGCGGGAGGGCCCTATGAGCAGTTCTTC
TRBJ2-3	TRBV5-5	16	TRBD2	.	CASSLEVAGATDTQYF	TGTGCCAGCAGCTTGGAAGTAGCGGGAGCTACAGATACGCAGTATTTT
TRBJ2-7	TRBV30	12	.	.	CAWSPSSYEQYF	TGTGCCTGGAGTCCAAGCTCCTACGAGCAGTACTTC
TRBJ2-7	TRBV29-1	13	TRBD1	.	CSVGGQGTYEQYF	TGCAGCGTTGGGGGACAGGGGACCTACGAGCAGTACTTC
TRBJ2-7	TRBV28	16	TRBD2	once	CASSPPAGRGSYEQYF	TGTGCCAGCAGCCCCCCAGCAGGGAGGGGAAGCTACGAGCAGTACTTC
TRBJ2-2	TRBV13	13	TRBD1	.	CASTQGHTGELFF	TGTGCCAGCACACAGGGGCACACCGGGGAGCTGTTTTTT
TRBJ1-1	TRBV7-2	15	TRBD1	.	CASSPLPGQGGEAFF	TGTGCCAGCAGTCCTCTTCCGGGACAGGGCGGTGAAGCTTTCTTT
TRBJ2-5	TRBV18	16	TRBD2	.	CASSRVPGLAGETQYF	TGTGCCAGCTCACGTGTGCCGGGACTAGCGGGAGAGACCCAGTACTTC
TRBJ2-1	TRBV29-1	12	.	.	CSVDSNYNEQFF	TGCAGCGTTGATTCGAATTACAATGAGCAGTTCTTC
TRBJ2-3	TRBV5-1	14	.	.	CASRRGSHTDTQYF	TGCGCAAGCAGAAGAGGAAGCCACACAGATACGCAGTATTTT
TRBJ2-7	TRBV27	12	.	.	CASSHPPYEQYF	TGTGCCAGCAGTCACCCCCCCTACGAGCAGTACTTC
TRBJ2-1	TRBV5-1	15	TRBD2	many	CASSLEAGPYNEQFF	TGCGCCAGCAGCTTGGAAGCGGGACCATACAATGAGCAGTTCTTC
TRBJ2-7	TRBV7-3	14	TRBD2	few	CASSQTSGTYEQYF	TGTGCCAGCAGTCAGACTAGCGGAACCTACGAGCAGTACTTC
TRBJ2-7	TRBV27	13	.	.	CASSGGLDYEQYF	TGTGCCAGCAGTGGAGGACTGGACTACGAGCAGTACTTC
TRBJ2-1	TRBV6-1	18	TRBD2	.	CASSEITGLAISYNEQFF	TGTGCCAGCAGTGAAATTACGGGACTAGCGATCTCCTACAATGAGCAGTTCTTC
TRBJ2-1	TRBV7-4	15	.	many	CASSLVPEAYNEQFF	TGTGCCAGCAGCTTAGTTCCAGAGGCCTACAATGAGCAGTTCTTC
TRBJ2-1	TRBV4-3	15	.	many	CASSQNVNSYNEQFF	TGCGCCAGCAGCCAAAATGTGAACTCCTACAATGAGCAGTTCTTC
TRBJ2-7	TRBV5-1	14	TRBD2	.	CASSGVAGSDEQYF	TGCGCCAGCAGCGGAGTAGCGGGGTCGGACGAGCAGTACTTC
TRBJ2-2	TRBV6-5	15	.	few	CASRDGQRNTGELFF	TGTGCCAGCAGGGACGGACAGAGAAACACCGGGGAGCTGTTTTTT
TRBJ1-1	TRBV21-1	16	.	.	CASSKGVELPNTEAFF	TGTGCCAGCAGCAAAGGGGTTGAGTTACCGAACACTGAAGCTTTCTTT
TRBJ2-5	TRBV10-3	14	TRBD1	.	CAIRPRDSQETQYF	TGTGCCATCAGACCCCGGGACAGTCAAGAGACCCAGTACTTC
TRBJ2-1	TRBV5-4	18	TRBD2	many	CASSLGARTGGPYNEQFF	TGTGCCAGCAGCTTGGGGGCCCGCACGGGAGGGCCCTACAATGAGCAGTTCTTC
TRBJ1-5	TRBV28	14	TRBD1	few	CASSRTGAIEPQHF	TGTGCCAGCAGTCGGACAGGGGCGATCGAGCCCCAGCATTTT
TRBJ1-1	TRBV7-2	14	TRBD1	once	CASSLRTGWIEAFF	TGTGCCAGCAGCTTAAGGACAGGGTGGATTGAAGCTTTCTTT
TRBJ1-2	TRBV4-2	16	TRBD1	.	CASSQDPRARGYGYTF	TGTGCCAGCAGCCAAGATCCCCGGGCCAGGGGGTATGGCTACACCTTC
TRBJ2-1	TRBV6-5	16	TRBD2	.	CASSYSRGLEGGVQFF	TGTGCCAGCAGTTACTCGAGGGGACTAGAAGGGGGTGTGCAGTTCTTC
TRBJ2-1	TRBV19	12	.	.	CASSIEGSRLFF	TGTGCCAGTAGTATAGAAGGTAGCCGGCTGTTCTTC
TRBJ2-1	TRBV11-3	18	TRBD2	.	CASSLGLAGDSSYNEQFF	TGTGCCAGCAGCTTAGGACTAGCGGGGGATAGCTCCTACAATGAGCAGTTCTTC
TRBJ2-2	TRBV5-3	14	.	.	CARSFTGYTGELFF	TGTGCCAGAAGCTTTACAGGATACACCGGGGAGCTGTTTTTT
TRBJ2-5	TRBV28	14	.	few	CASSFVGGGETQYF	TGTGCCAGCAGTTTTGTTGGGGGTGGGGAGACCCAGTACTTC
TRBJ1-1	TRBV5-1	15	TRBD1	many	CASSEGQADNTEAFF	TGCGCCAGCAGCGAGGGACAGGCCGATAACACTGAAGCTTTCTTT
TRBJ2-7	TRBV11-2	14	TRBD2	once	CASSFSGSRNEQYF	TGTGCCAGCAGCTTTAGCGGGAGCAGGAACGAGCAGTACTTC
TRBJ1-1	TRBV30	11	.	few	CAWSASVEAFF	TGTGCCTGGAGTGCGTCGGTTGAAGCTTTCTTT
TRBJ2-6	TRBV5-1	16	.	.	CASSLWGSSGANVLTF	TGCGCCAGCAGCTTGTGGGGAAGCTCTGGGGCCAACGTCCTGACTTTC
TRBJ2-2	TRBV2	17	TRBD2	.	CASRQTRTSGTTGELFF	TGTGCCAGCAGGCAGACCCGGACTAGCGGGACCACCGGGGAGCTGTTTTTT
TRBJ2-7	TRBV19	14	TRBD1	.	CASSIADRAYEQYF	TGTGCCAGTAGTATCGCGGACAGGGCCTACGAGCAGTACTTC
TRBJ2-1	TRBV11-2	16	TRBD1	.	CASSRYGQGGLNEQFF	TGTGCCAGCAGCAGGTACGGACAGGGAGGTTTGAATGAGCAGTTCTTC
TRBJ1-1	TRBV9	13	.	.	CASSVAMNTEAFF	TGTGCCAGCAGCGTAGCCATGAACACTGAAGCTTTCTTT
TRBJ1-2	TRBV5-4	14	.	.	CASSQGRTNYGYTF	TGTGCCAGCAGTCAGGGGCGAACTAACTATGGCTACACCTTC
TRBJ2-1	TRBV7-2	15	.	.	CASSLASGHNNEQFF	TGTGCCAGCAGCTTAGCCTCCGGGCATAACAATGAGCAGTTCTTC
TRBJ1-5	TRBV19	17	.	few	CASSKWTDFNSNQPQHF	TGTGCCAGTAGTAAGTGGACAGATTTTAATAGCAATCAGCCCCAGCATTTT
TRBJ1-2	TRBV10-3	16	TRBD1	.	CAISESGQGLNYGYTF	TGTGCCATCAGTGAGTCTGGACAGGGACTTAACTATGGCTACACCTTC
TRBJ2-3	TRBV28	14	.	.	CASIGSLFTDTQYF	TGTGCCAGCATAGGTAGCCTCTTTACAGATACGCAGTATTTT
TRBJ2-7	TRBV7-6	14	.	.	CASSPRSSFYEQYF	TGTGCCAGCAGCCCCCGCTCTAGTTTCTACGAGCAGTACTTC
TRBJ2-3	TRBV4-2	16	TRBD2	.	CASSQELAGGPDTQYF	TGTGCCAGCAGCCAAGAACTAGCGGGAGGGCCCGATACGCAGTATTTT
TRBJ1-1	TRBV4-2	14	.	few	CASSQEGFVPEAFF	TGTGCCAGCAGCCAAGAGGGGTTTGTACCTGAAGCTTTCTTT
TRBJ2-7	TRBV28	14	.	.	CASTKTGPPYEQYF	TGTGCCAGCACGAAGACAGGTCCCCCTTACGAGCAGTACTTC
TRBJ1-3	TRBV9	17	.	.	CASTPREGPLSGNTIYF	TGTGCCAGCACCCCGAGGGAGGGCCCCCTCTCTGGAAACACCATATATTTT
TRBJ2-7	TRBV27	13	.	.	CASSFFPGAEQYF	TGTGCCAGCAGTTTCTTTCCCGGGGCCGAGCAGTACTTC
TRBJ1-2	TRBV6-4	18	.	.	CASSDSISRSRGFYGYTF	TGTGCCAGCAGTGACTCCATTAGCCGAAGCAGGGGCTTCTATGGCTACACCTTC
TRBJ2-5	TRBV19	16	TRBD1	once	CASSSSRNRGQETQYF	TGTGCCAGTAGTTCTAGCCGAAACAGGGGCCAAGAGACCCAGTACTTC
TRBJ2-7	TRBV10-3	14	TRBD2	.	CASGAPTAGGGQYF	TGTGCCTCTGGGGCCCCGACGGCGGGAGGGGGGCAGTACTTC
TRBJ1-2	TRBV29-1	12	.	.	CSVGETSGGYTF	TGCAGCGTTGGGGAGACATCCGGTGGCTACACCTTC